The 24 T cell receptor beta chains listed next were all sequenced from one sample in a study of tumor and adjacent non-tumor tissue in lung cancer. TCRbeta libraries were built with three rounds of nested PCR, modified from ARM-PCR. TCRdb called the multiplex PCR reads again in MiXCR, with one record for every CDR3 protein. The top ten clones hold roughly 37% of a sample with about 77,000 distinct CDR3 sequences, over 60% of them seen once. RNA was extracted from bulk tissue without any cell sorting. This non-tumor lung sample came from over 3 cm beyond the tumor edge. The specimen sequenced was distant non-tumor lung tissue. The receptors originated from a man between 65 and 80 years old with non-small cell lung cancer.

V and J are TRBV20-1 and TRBJ2-1; maybe TRBD2 (5 bases). Germline lookup yields CDR1 DFQATT and CDR2 SNEGSKA (reference sequence). Trimming removed 3 bases from V and 6 bases from J, with 18 bases in between. There are 15 residues in the CDR3. The CDR3 DNA sequence: TGCAGTGCTAGTGATCAGTTCGCGAGGGTCAATGAGCAGTTCTTC. Encoded protein: CSASDQFARVNEQFF.

The CDR3 loop is CASSAWTGILYYEQYF. Written as DNA, the CDR3 is TGTGCCAGCAGCGCCTGGACAGGGATTCTTTACTACGAGCAGTACTTC. J is TRBJ2-7 and V is TRBV11-3, with 8 bases aligning to TRBD1. This CDR3 region has 16 residues. Germline assignment: CDR1 SGHNT and CDR2 YENEEA. V lost 5 bases to trimming and J lost 3 bases; unmatched junction nucleotides: 12.

This clonotype was observed many times. This chain connects TRBV5-1 to TRBJ2-3, with D unclear. Germline CDR1 SGHRS, CDR2 YFSETQ. The CDR3 loop spans 14 amino acids. Trimming took off 0 bases at V and 3 bases at J, with 8 bases between the two ends. The chain's CDR3 is CASSLDAGTDTQYF. In DNA form, the CDR3 reads TGCGCCAGCAGCTTGGATGCCGGGACAGATACGCAGTATTTT.

This clonotype was found a few times. With a much larger clone just one base away, this may be a read error. The genes are TRBV6-2 or TRBV6-3 and TRBJ2-3, with TRBD1 matching over 7 bases. CDR3 length equals 15 residues. The ends lost 9 bases at V and 2 bases at J; junction bases unmatched: 11. The germline CDR1 and CDR2 sequences are MNHEY and SVGEGT. CDR3 in amino acids: CARSSDRRYTDTQYF. DNA of the CDR3: TGTGCCAGGAGCTCGGACAGGCGATACACAGATACGCAGTATTTT.

This clonotype appeared once. This rearrangement joins TRBV20-1 to TRBJ2-1; D is unclear. The CDR3 has 14 residues. V lost 3 bases to trimming and J lost 5 bases, with 14 bases between them. The germline CDR1 and CDR2 sequences are DFQATT and SNEGSKA (reference sequence). CDR3 coding DNA: TGCAGTGCTAGCGCCCCGGTTGGGCACAATGAGCAGTTCTTC. This encodes CSASAPVGHNEQFF.

On this clonotype itself: A much larger clone sits a single nucleotide away, making a read error possible. The V and J genes are TRBV7-8 and TRBJ1-5, with D unresolved. Germline CDR1 and CDR2: SGHVS and FQNEAQ. This CDR3 spans 14 amino acids. CDR3 loop: CASSLFDSNLPQHF. The CDR3 region has the DNA TGTGCCAGCAGCTTATTCGATAGCAATCTGCCCCAGCATTTT.

Concerning this clonotype itself: The junction differs from germline at one of its ends, possibly a read error. The chain employs TRBV6-6 and TRBJ2-1, with D uncertain. The CDR3 loop spans 20 amino acids. Germline V gene data show CDR1 as MNHNY and CDR2 as SVGAGI (reference sequence). Written as DNA, the CDR3 is TGTGCCAGCAGTTACATAGGGTTTACGGACGTCTTTAGCTCCTACGATGAGCAGTTCTTC. It yields the protein CASSYIGFTDVFSSYDEQFF.

Concerning this clonotype itself: Its ends do not fully match the called genes, so a read error is possible. The genes are TRBV12-3 or TRBV12-4 and TRBJ2-2, with 8 bases identical to TRBD2. This CDR3 comprises 17 residues. CDR3 sequence reads: CASSLAGGHSNTGELFF. CDR3 bases: TGTGCCAGTAGTTTGGCGGGGGGACATTCGAACACCGGGGAGCTTTTTTTT.

This chain links TRBV11-2 with TRBJ2-3; 7 bases are shared with TRBD1. The junction had 10 bases not matched to a gene; V was cut back by 9 bases and J by 4 bases. Germline V gene lookup returns CDR1 SGHAT and CDR2 FQNNGV. The CDR3 has 14 residues. The CDR3 here is CARSSQGLSDTQYF. DNA for the CDR3: TGTGCCAGAAGTTCACAGGGGCTCTCAGATACGCAGTATTTT.

This clonotype was recorded at least ten times. The chain recombines TRBV6-7 with TRBJ2-5; 12 bases fit TRBD2. TRBV6-7 is treated as an ORF (open reading frame) with a function not yet certain. The CDR3 contains 21 residues. The ends lost 0 bases at V and 5 bases at J; junction bases unmatched: 19. CDR3 DNA sequence: TGTGCCAGCAGTTACTCGAATTTGACTAGCGGGAGTCGTCGGTCGAAGGAGACCCAGTACTTC. Encoded protein: CASSYSNLTSGSRRSKETQYF.

Comments on this clonotype: The conserved phenylalanine or tryptophan is not found at the CDR3 terminus, so this likely reflects a read error. The chain carries TRBV5-1 and TRBJ2-5; possibly TRBD2 for D (6 bases). Germline V gene data show CDR1 as SGHRS and CDR2 as YFSETQ. CDR3 length: 18 amino acids. This chain's CDR3 is CASNLLSLGLSGGETQYL. The CDR3 DNA is TGCGCCAGCAACTTGTTGAGTTTGGGACTTTCTGGAGGAGAGACCCAGTACTTA.

Concerning this clonotype: Its ends do not fully match the called genes, so a read error is possible. V gene TRBV4-3 combines with J gene TRBJ2-7; 14 nucleotides align to TRBD2. CDR3 length: 21 amino acids. Per germline, CDR1 LGHNA and CDR2 YSLEER. Here the CDR3 DNA reads TGCGCCAGCAGCCGAGCCCGTAACTCAAAAGGACTAGCGGGAGGCTCCTACGAGGAGTACTTC. Protein: CASSRARNSKGLAGGSYEEYF.

A note on this clonotype: The germline gene is not matched at one end of the junction; a read error may be the cause. The chain recombines TRBV6-4 with TRBJ1-2, with a tentative D call TRBD1 (5 bases). Germline loops: CDR1 MRHNA, CDR2 SNTAGT. The CDR3 has 14 residues. In nucleotides, the CDR3 is TGTACCAGCAATGACACCACCGGGACGGGCTTTTTGACCTTC. Residues: CTSNDTTGTGFLTF.

V is TRBV12-3 or TRBV12-4 and J is TRBJ2-5; D ambiguous. The CDR3 is 12 residues long. V lost 5 bases to trimming and J lost 3 bases, with 7 bases between them. The CDR3 spells CASSLIEETQYF. The CDR3 DNA reads as TGTGCCAGCAGTCTTATAGAAGAGACCCAGTACTTC.

A note on this clonotype: At one of its ends the junction is not consistent with the germline gene, which may arise from a read error. The CDR3 nucleotides read TGCAATGCTACCTACCGACTCGCGGGAGGCAATGAGCAGTTCTTC. Amino acids: CNATYRLAGGNEQFF. The chain combines TRBV20-1 with TRBJ2-1, with 8 positions matching TRBD2. Germline loops: CDR1 DFQATT, CDR2 SNEGSKA (reference sequence). The CDR3 spans 15 residues.

This clonotype was detected once. A read error may produce the germline difference seen at one junction end. This chain links TRBV11-2 with TRBJ1-6; the D is unclear. The CDR3 is made up of 15 amino acids. Germline assignment: CDR1 SGHAT and CDR2 FQNNGV. The CDR3: CASSARTDRNSPLHF. Here the CDR3 DNA reads TGTGCCAGCAGCGCAAGGACGGATAGGAATTCACCCCTCCACTTC.

Comment on this clonotype: A much larger clone lies one base from this, so it may be a read error. The J gene is TRBJ2-7, the V gene TRBV7-8, with TRBD2 as a possible D gene (7 bases). In germline, CDR1 is SGHVS, CDR2 FQNEAQ. CDR3 length: 12 amino acids. The CDR3 nucleotides are TGTGTCAGCAGCGGGAACAGGGTCGAGCAGTACTTC. It encodes CVSSGNRVEQYF.

In the case of this clonotype: One junction end does not reproduce the germline sequence, and a read error may be involved. The chain joins TRBV11-2 to TRBJ1-1; D call uncertain. The V gene's germline CDR1 is SGHAT and CDR2 FQNNGV. CDR3 size: 15 residues. The chain's CDR3 is CTSSPPNVEGTETLF. In nucleotides, the CDR3 is TGTACCAGCAGCCCCCCCAACGTTGAGGGCACTGAAACTCTCTTT.

To note about this clonotype: A much bigger clone sits one base away, suggesting this may be a read error. The chain uses TRBV5-5 and TRBJ2-7; D unclear. V shed 0 bases and J shed 2 bases, with 18 bases lying between them. Looked up from germline, CDR1 is SGHKS and CDR2 is YYEKEE (reference sequence). The CDR3 covers 17 residues. For the CDR3, the DNA is TGTGCCAGCAGCTTGGTATTTGGTAGCTCTATCACCTACGAGCAGTACTTC. Amino acid sequence: CASSLVFGSSITYEQYF.

On this clonotype: The CDR3 carries no conserved terminal phenylalanine or tryptophan, so it likely arises from a read error. No DNA is shown, since the ends of the CDR3 on it are uncertain; the CDR3 is the one TCRdb lists. The chain carries TRBV12-3 or TRBV12-4 and TRBJ1-2. The length of the CDR3 is 11 amino acids, counting both ends. This CDR3 reads CARSSDEGYTI.

In the case of this clonotype: Germline and junction disagree at one end, which may indicate a read error. The gene calls are TRBV11-3 and TRBJ1-1, with D maybe TRBD1 (6 bases). Germline V gives CDR1 SGHNT, CDR2 YENEEA. The CDR3 loop spans 16 amino acids. Here the CDR3 reads CASSIRDITMNTEAFF. The CDR3 DNA is TGTGCCAGCAGCATCCGGGACATAACCATGAACACTGAAGCCTTCTTT.

This clonotype was seen just once. The V and J genes are TRBV29-1 and TRBJ2-2; possibly TRBD2 for D (5 bases). Trimming took off 7 bases at V and 7 bases at J, with 16 bases between the two ends. The germline CDR1 and CDR2 sequences are SQVTM and ANQGSEA. The CDR3 consists of 13 residues. As DNA, the CDR3 is TGCAGCGCCGGGATTAGCATAGGCGGGGAGCTGTTTTTT. Its protein is CSAGISIGGELFF.

The chain couples TRBV6-4 to TRBJ2-1; the match to TRBD2 covers 9 bases. The CDR3 covers 14 residues. V lost 4 bases to trimming and J lost 6 bases; unmatched junction nucleotides: 4. The germline CDR1 and CDR2 sequences are MRHNA and SNTAGT. CDR3 nucleotide sequence: TGTGCCAGCAGTGTAGCGGGGGCCAGCAATGAGCAGTTCTTC. It encodes CASSVAGASNEQFF.

The CDR3 nucleotides read TGTGCCAGCAGCGGGTCCGGGGGCGGTCAGCCCCAGCATTTT. Translated: CASSGSGGGQPQHF. The chain links TRBV9 to TRBJ1-5, with D perhaps matching TRBD1 (6 bases). V lost 3 bases to trimming and J lost 6 bases, with 13 bases between them. Germline V lookup: CDR1 SGDLS, CDR2 YYNGEE. CDR3 length equals 14 residues.